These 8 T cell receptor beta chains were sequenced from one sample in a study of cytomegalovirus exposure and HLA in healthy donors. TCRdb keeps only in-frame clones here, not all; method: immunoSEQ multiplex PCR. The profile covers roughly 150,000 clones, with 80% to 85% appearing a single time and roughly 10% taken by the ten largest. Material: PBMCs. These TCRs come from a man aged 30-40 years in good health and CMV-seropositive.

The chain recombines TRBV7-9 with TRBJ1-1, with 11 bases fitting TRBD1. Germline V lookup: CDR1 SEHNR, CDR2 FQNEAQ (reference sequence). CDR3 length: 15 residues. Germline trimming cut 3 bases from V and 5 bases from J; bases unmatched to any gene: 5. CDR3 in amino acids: CASSLMGQGDTEAFF. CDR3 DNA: TGTGCCAGCAGCTTGATGGGACAGGGGGATACTGAAGCTTTCTTT.

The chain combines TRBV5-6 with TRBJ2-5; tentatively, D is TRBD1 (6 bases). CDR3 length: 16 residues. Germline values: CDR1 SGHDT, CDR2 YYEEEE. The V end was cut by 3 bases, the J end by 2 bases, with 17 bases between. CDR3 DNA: TGTGCCAGCAGCTGGAAAACCGGGACACATCAAGAGACCCAGTACTTC. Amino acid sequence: CASSWKTGTHQETQYF.

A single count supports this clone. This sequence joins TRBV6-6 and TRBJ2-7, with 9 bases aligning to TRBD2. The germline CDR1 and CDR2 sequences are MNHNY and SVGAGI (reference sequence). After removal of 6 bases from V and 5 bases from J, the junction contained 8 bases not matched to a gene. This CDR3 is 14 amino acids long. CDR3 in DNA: TGTGCCAGCAGCATAGCGGGGGAGTGGAACGAGCAGTACTTC. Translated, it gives CASSIAGEWNEQYF.

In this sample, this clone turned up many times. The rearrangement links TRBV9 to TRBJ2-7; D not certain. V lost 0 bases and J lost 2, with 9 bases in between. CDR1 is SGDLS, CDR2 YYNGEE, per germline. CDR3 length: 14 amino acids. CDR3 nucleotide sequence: TGTGCCAGCAGCGTAGGCATAGTACCCTACGAGCAGTACTTC. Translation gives CASSVGIVPYEQYF.

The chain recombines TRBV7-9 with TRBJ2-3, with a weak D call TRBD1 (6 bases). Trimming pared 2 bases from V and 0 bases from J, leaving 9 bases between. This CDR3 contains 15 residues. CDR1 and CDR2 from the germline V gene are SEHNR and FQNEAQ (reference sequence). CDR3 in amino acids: CASSLWDTSTDTQYF. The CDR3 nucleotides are TGTGCCAGCAGCTTATGGGACACAAGCACAGATACGCAGTATTTT.

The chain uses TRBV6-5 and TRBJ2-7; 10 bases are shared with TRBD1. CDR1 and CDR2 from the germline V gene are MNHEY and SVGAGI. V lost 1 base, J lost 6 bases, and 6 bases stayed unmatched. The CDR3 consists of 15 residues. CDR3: CASSYFGQGVGEQYF. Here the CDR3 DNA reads TGTGCCAGCAGTTACTTCGGACAGGGGGTTGGCGAGCAGTACTTC.

The CDR3 spells CASRSQSITKSEQYF. For the CDR3, the DNA is TGTGCCAGCAGATCCCAGTCGATTACCAAGTCCGAGCAGTACTTC. The rearrangement links TRBV7-2 to TRBJ2-7; D not certain. Looked up from germline, CDR1 is SGHTA and CDR2 is FQGNSA. This CDR3 has 15 amino acids. V dropped 6 bases and J dropped 6 bases, with 21 bases sitting between them.

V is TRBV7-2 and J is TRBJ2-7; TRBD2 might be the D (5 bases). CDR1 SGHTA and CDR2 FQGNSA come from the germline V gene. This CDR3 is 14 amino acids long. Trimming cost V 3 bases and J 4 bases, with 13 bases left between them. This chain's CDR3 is CASSFPASWYEQYF. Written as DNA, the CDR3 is TGTGCCAGCAGCTTCCCGGCTAGCTGGTACGAGCAGTACTTC.